This T cell receptor beta chain was observed in a study of chemoradiotherapy in HPV16-positive cancers. Overall study findings and caveats: Non-HPV-specific T cells did not expand in tumors during treatment, whereas candidate HPV-specific clones and E7-related motifs did. In HPV16-positive patients, HPV-responsive T-cell expansion tracked better recurrence-free survival.

Method: immunoSEQ multiplex PCR; TCRdb's copy keeps in-frame clones and lacks some. The sample comprises about 53,000 clones, about 92% of which are singletons, and more than 3% rests with the top ten. This CDR3 is 13 amino acids long. Trimming cost V 1 base and J 4 bases, with 8 bases left between them. Germline values: CDR1 SGHDT, CDR2 YYEEEE. Concerning this clone itself: No antigen is known for it.

The specimen comprised blood, sampled from a patient who underwent chemoradiotherapy. The sequence was collected from a human donor with HPV-associated anogenital cancer. The chain joins TRBV5-6 to TRBJ1-2; D remains unclear. CDR3: CASSLPGGYGYTF. In DNA, the CDR3 is TGTGCCAGCAGCTTGCCAGGCGGCTATGGCTACACCTTC.